These T cell receptor beta chains were read from a single sample in a study of shared clonotypes between healthy human individuals. Only in-frame clones appear in the TCRdb table, and some are missing; sequencing was by immunoSEQ multiplex PCR. The sample has about 2.4 million clones, around 94% seen once. The sequencing input was naive CD4+ T cells sorted from blood. The receptor set was obtained from a man younger than 30 in good health. The CDR3 runs from the conserved cysteine through the conserved F or W. The D gene is left open where the match is weak. Rows give clone size only sometimes, using once, few, many, or a class for an expanded clone.

>TRBV18|TRBJ2-5|.|.
CASSPTGARGETQYF
TGTGCCAGCTCACCAACCGGGGCCAGGGGAGAGACCCAGTACTTC
>TRBV27|TRBJ2-5|once|.
CASSPTTWGWKETQYF
TGTGCCAGCAGTCCTACCACATGGGGGTGGAAAGAGACCCAGTACTTC
>TRBV13|TRBJ2-5|.|.
CASSQEGQGPQETQYF
TGTGCCAGCAGCCAGGAGGGGCAGGGACCCCAAGAGACCCAGTACTTC
>TRBV10-3|TRBJ2-7|.|.
CAISEAQDTYEQYF
TGTGCCATCAGTGAGGCACAGGATACCTACGAGCAGTACTTC
>TRBV19|TRBJ1-5|.|.
CATDSSGGNQPQHF
TGTGCCACCGACAGCTCGGGAGGCAATCAGCCCCAGCATTTT
>TRBV19|TRBJ2-1|.|TRBD2
CASAIGEGGISSYNEQFF
TGTGCCAGTGCCATCGGGGAGGGCGGGATAAGCTCCTACAATGAGCAGTTCTTC
>TRBV6-5|TRBJ2-1|once|.
CASSRGAAPNEQFF
TGTGCCAGCAGCCGCGGGGCAGCCCCCAATGAGCAGTTCTTC
>TRBV14|TRBJ2-7|.|TRBD1
CASSRDSLGERSYEQYF
TGTGCCAGCAGCAGGGACAGTCTTGGGGAACGCTCCTACGAGCAGTACTTC
>TRBV18|TRBJ2-5|.|.
CASSPPLDNQETQYF
TGTGCCAGCTCACCACCTTTGGACAATCAAGAGACCCAGTACTTC
>TRBV5-4|TRBJ2-5|.|TRBD1
CASSLRQGAVETQYF
TGTGCCAGCAGCTTGAGGCAGGGGGCCGTGGAGACCCAGTACTTC
>TRBV11-2|TRBJ2-2|.|.
CASSFSDAQAGELFF
TGTGCCAGCAGCTTTTCCGACGCCCAGGCCGGGGAGCTGTTTTTT
>TRBV7-8|TRBJ2-1|.|.
CASRSQGPFNEQFF
TGTGCCAGCAGGTCCCAGGGACCGTTCAATGAGCAGTTCTTC
>TRBV9|TRBJ1-6|.|.
CASSSPGGSPLHF
TGTGCCAGCAGCTCCCCGGGGGGTTCACCCCTCCACTTT
>TRBV5-1|TRBJ1-1|.|.
CASSFSFTPAPNTEAFF
TGCGCCAGCAGTTTTTCCTTTACCCCAGCACCGAACACTGAAGCTTTCTTT
>TRBV2|TRBJ1-5|.|.
CASSTSSGSQHF
TGTGCCAGCAGTACATCATCCGGGTCCCAGCATTTT
>TRBV6-4|TRBJ2-1|.|TRBD2
CASSEVFASGGARQFF
TGTGCCAGCAGTGAAGTGTTTGCTAGCGGGGGGGCCCGGCAGTTCTTC
>TRBV28|TRBJ1-5|.|.
CASSLPGYVNQPQHF
TGTGCCAGCAGTTTACCGGGGTACGTCAATCAGCCCCAGCATTTT
>TRBV9|TRBJ2-1|.|.
CASSNMDYNEQFF
TGTGCCAGCAGCAATATGGATTACAATGAGCAGTTCTTC
>TRBV6-5|TRBJ2-7|.|TRBD1
CASRAGGYEQYF
TGTGCCAGCAGGGCAGGGGGCTACGAGCAGTACTTC
>TRBV9|TRBJ1-4|.|.
CASSAPAGALGEKLFF
TGTGCCAGCAGCGCCCCCGCGGGGGCGCTCGGTGAAAAACTGTTTTTT
>TRBV5-1|TRBJ2-1|.|.
CASSKGLAYNEQFF
TGCGCCAGCAGCAAGGGACTGGCCTACAATGAGCAGTTCTTC
>TRBV18|TRBJ1-1|once|TRBD1
CASSPAQGAVSEAFF
TGTGCCAGCTCACCAGCTCAGGGGGCCGTCTCGGAAGCTTTCTTT
>TRBV28|TRBJ2-7|.|TRBD1
CASSSLGTGVSYEQYF
TGTGCCAGCAGTTCGCTCGGGACAGGGGTTTCCTACGAGCAGTACTTC
>TRBV30|TRBJ2-5|.|TRBD1
CAWSFDRGETQYF
TGTGCCTGGAGTTTTGACAGGGGGGAGACCCAGTACTTC
>TRBV28|TRBJ1-6|.|.
CASTEGRGSSYNSPLHF
TGTGCCAGCACCGAAGGGAGGGGAAGCTCCTATAATTCACCCCTCCACTTT
>TRBV5-1|TRBJ1-6|.|.
CASSFKENSPLHF
TGCGCCAGCAGCTTCAAGGAGAATTCACCCCTCCACTTT
>TRBV5-4|TRBJ2-1|.|TRBD2
CASSYSGGSEQFF
TGTGCCAGCAGTTATAGCGGGGGCTCTGAGCAGTTCTTC
>TRBV6-5|TRBJ1-5|.|.
CASRRGADQPQHF
TGTGCCAGCCGTCGGGGGGCCGATCAGCCCCAGCATTTT
>TRBV9|TRBJ2-3|.|.
CASSVQGGGTDTQYF
TGTGCCAGCAGCGTTCAGGGGGGAGGCACAGATACGCAGTATTTT